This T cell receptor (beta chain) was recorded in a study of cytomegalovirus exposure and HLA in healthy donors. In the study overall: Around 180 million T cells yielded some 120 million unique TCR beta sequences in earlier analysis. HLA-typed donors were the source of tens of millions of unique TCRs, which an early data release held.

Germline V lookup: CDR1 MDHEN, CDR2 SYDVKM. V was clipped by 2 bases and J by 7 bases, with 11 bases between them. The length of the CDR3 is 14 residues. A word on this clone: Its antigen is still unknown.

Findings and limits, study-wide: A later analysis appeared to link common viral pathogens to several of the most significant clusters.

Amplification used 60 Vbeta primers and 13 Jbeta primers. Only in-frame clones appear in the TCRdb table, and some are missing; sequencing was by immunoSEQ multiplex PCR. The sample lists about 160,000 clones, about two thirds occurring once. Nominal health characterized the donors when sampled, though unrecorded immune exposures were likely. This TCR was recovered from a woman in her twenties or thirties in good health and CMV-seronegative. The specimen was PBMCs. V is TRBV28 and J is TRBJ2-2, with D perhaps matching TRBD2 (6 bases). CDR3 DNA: TGTGCCAGCAGTTTAACTCGGGGGATCGGGGAGCTGTTTTTT. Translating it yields CASSLTRGIGELFF. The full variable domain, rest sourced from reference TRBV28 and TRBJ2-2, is DVKVTQSSRYLVKRTGEKVFLECVQDMDHENMFWYRQDPGLGLRLIYFSYDVKMKEKGDIPEGYSVSREKKERFSLILESASTNQTSMYLCASSLTRGIGELFFGEGSRLTVL.